This T cell receptor (beta chain) derives from a study of blood T cell repertoires in COVID-19. Study-level information: Collection of acute and convalescent COVID-19 samples took place in the United States, Italy and Spain.

Cohorts were determined from participant-reported clinical history. In the authors' workflow: How many nucleated cells were present was estimated from reference gene primer amplification. TCRdb keeps only in-frame clones here, not all; method: immunoSEQ multiplex PCR. V and J calls plus clone size are reproduced from that table; the DNA served to infer D and trimming. The sample records about 290,000 clones, about nine tenths being singletons. The CDR3 contains 15 residues. Trimming removed 0 bases from V and 1 base from J, with 11 bases in between. The germline V gene has CDR1 SGHRS and CDR2 YFSETQ. The TCR originated in a woman aged 35 to 49 who had recovered from COVID-19. Sequencing was carried out using PBMCs or T cells enriched from blood (not recorded which). The chain carries TRBV5-1 and TRBJ2-7, with D maybe TRBD1 (5 bases). CDR3 loop: CASSLGLTGSYEQYF. The CDR3 DNA reads TGCGCCAGCAGCTTGGGCCTAACAGGATCCTACGAGCAGTACTTC. The whole variable domain, filled in from reference TRBV5-1 and TRBJ2-7, reads KAGVTQTPRYLIKTRGQQVTLSCSPISGHRSVSWYQQTPGQGLQFLFEYFSETQRNKGNFPGRFSGRQFSNSRSEMNVSTLELGDSALYLCASSLGLTGSYEQYFGPGTRLTVT.